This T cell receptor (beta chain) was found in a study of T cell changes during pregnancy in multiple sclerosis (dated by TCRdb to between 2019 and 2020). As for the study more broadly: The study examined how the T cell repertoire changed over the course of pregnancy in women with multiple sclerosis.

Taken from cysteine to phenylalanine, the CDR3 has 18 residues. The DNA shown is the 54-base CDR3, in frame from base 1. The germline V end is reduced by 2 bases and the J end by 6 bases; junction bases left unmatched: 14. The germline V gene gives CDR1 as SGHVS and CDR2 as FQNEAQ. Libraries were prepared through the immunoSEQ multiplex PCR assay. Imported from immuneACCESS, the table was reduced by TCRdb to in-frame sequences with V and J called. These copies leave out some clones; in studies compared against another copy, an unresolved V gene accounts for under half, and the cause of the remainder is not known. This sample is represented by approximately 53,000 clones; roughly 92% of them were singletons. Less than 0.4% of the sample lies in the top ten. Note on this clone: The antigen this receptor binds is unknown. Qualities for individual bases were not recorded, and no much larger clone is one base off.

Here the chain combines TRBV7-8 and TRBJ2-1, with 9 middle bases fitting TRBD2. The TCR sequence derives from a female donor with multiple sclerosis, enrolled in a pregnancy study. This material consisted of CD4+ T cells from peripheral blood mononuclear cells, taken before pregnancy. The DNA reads TGTGCCAGCAGCTTACTGGCGGGAGGGGCCTTATCCCCCAATGAGCAGTTCTTC. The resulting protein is CASSLLAGGALSPNEQFF.